One sample yielded the 4 T cell receptor beta chains listed below, sequenced in a study of shared clonotypes between healthy human individuals. Clones were sequenced by immunoSEQ multiplex PCR, and TCRdb holds only the in-frame ones, with some missing. The sample holds 950,000 to 1,100,000 clones, around 76% seen once. The sequenced sample consisted of memory CD4+ T cells sorted from blood. As for subset: CD45RA-negative fraction. The receptors shown here come from a man younger than 30 in good health.

This clone was observed a single time. V is TRBV30 and J is TRBJ1-3; D is uncertain. V was clipped by 4 bases and J by 6 bases, with 19 bases between them. This CDR3 contains 15 residues. CDR1 GTSNPN and CDR2 SVGIG come from the germline V gene (reference sequence). DNA for the CDR3: TGTGCCTGGAAACTTGACCGCGGCCCGCTAAACACCATATATTTT. Protein product: CAWKLDRGPLNTIYF. Using reference TRBV30 and TRBJ1-3 for the parts outside the CDR3, the full variable domain is SQTIHQWPATLVQPVGSPLSLECTVEGTSNPNLYWYRQAAGRGLQLLFYSVGIGQISSEVPQNLSASRPQDRQFILSSKKLLLSDSGFYLCAWKLDRGPLNTIYFGEGSWLTVV.

The chain recombines TRBV7-9 with TRBJ2-3; D unresolved. The length of the CDR3 is 13 residues. V dropped 2 bases and J dropped 4 bases, with 7 bases sitting between them. Germline CDR1 and CDR2: SEHNR and FQNEAQ (reference sequence). Written as DNA, the CDR3 is TGTGCCAGCAGCTTAACGGTGGCAGATACGCAGTATTTT. Its protein is CASSLTVADTQYF.

This clone was observed once. The gene calls are TRBV6-5 and TRBJ1-3; TRBD1 matches 10 bases. The CDR3 has 15 amino acids. J gave up 4 bases and V 6 bases, and 6 bases lay outside the gene matches. In germline, CDR1 is MNHEY, CDR2 SVGAGI. CDR3: CASRSGTGDGNTIYF. In DNA, the CDR3 is TGTGCCAGCAGGTCCGGGACAGGGGACGGAAACACCATATATTTT.

In its sample, this clone was seen once. CDR3 sequence reads: CASSYSGPRGGYTF. The CDR3 DNA follows: TGTGCCAGCAGTTACTCTGGGCCTAGGGGAGGCTACACCTTC. The genes are TRBV6-6 and TRBJ1-2, with D possibly TRBD1 on 5 matching bases. The length of the CDR3 is 14 residues. Between the trimmed V and J ends, which lost 0 bases and 8 bases, there was a span of 13 bases. Germline lookup yields CDR1 MNHNY and CDR2 SVGAGI (reference sequence).